This T cell receptor (beta chain) was obtained from a study of control samples from healthy donors and cancer patients. Generated by immunoSEQ multiplex PCR, the TCRdb table keeps only in-frame clones and is missing some. The profile shows about 410,000 clones, roughly 90% of them singletons. Germline CDR1 is SGDLS and CDR2 is YYNGEE. The trim removed 4 bases at V and 13 bases at J, leaving 14 bases unmatched. The CDR3 has 14 amino acids. Sequencing was performed on PBMCs. The sequence was obtained from a man aged 35 to 55 with head and neck cancer. This chain connects TRBV9 to TRBJ2-4; the match to TRBD2 covers 7 bases. Here the CDR3 DNA reads TGTGCCAGCAGCCCTCCGGGTAGCGGGTCCCCCCAGTACTTC. Translating gives CASSPPGSGSPQYF.